The 19 T cell receptor beta chains in this list originate from one sample, sequenced in a study of OX40 agonist ivuxolimab in advanced cancers. Libraries were prepared by immunoSEQ multiplex PCR; TCRdb keeps only in-frame clonotypes and omits some of them. The data contain 48,000 or so clones, 85% to 90% of them seen just once; the ten biggest clones take up about 45%. This material consisted of CD4+ or CD8+ T cells sorted from blood, taken in a trial of the OX40 agonist ivuxolimab. Source of these receptors: an adult with an advanced solid tumor such as melanoma, head and neck, liver or kidney cancer.

V gene TRBV28 combines with J gene TRBJ1-5, with no clear D. Germline CDR1 reads MDHEN; CDR2 reads SYDVKM. The CDR3 consists of 14 residues. V was shortened by 5 bases and J by 3 bases, with 11 bases between the two germline ends. CDR3 in amino acids: CASSVSGLNQPQHF. DNA of the CDR3: TGTGCCAGCAGTGTATCGGGTCTCAATCAGCCCCAGCATTTT.

This chain links TRBV13 with TRBJ2-1; D remains ambiguous. V lost 3 bases to trimming and J lost 9 bases, with 6 bases between them. The germline V gene encodes CDR1 PRHDT and CDR2 FYEKMQ (reference sequence). The CDR3 is 11 residues long. In nucleotides, the CDR3 is TGTGCCAGCAGCTTTATGGCTGAGCAGTTCTTC. Encoded protein: CASSFMAEQFF.

The chain employs TRBV5-6 and TRBJ2-1; D not resolved. The CDR3 is made up of 12 amino acids. Germline V CDR1 and CDR2: SGHDT, YYEEEE. V was shortened by 3 bases and J by 3 bases, with 4 bases between the two germline ends. CDR3 residues: CASSWDYNEQFF. CDR3 coding DNA: TGTGCCAGCAGCTGGGACTACAATGAGCAGTTCTTC.

CDR3 bases: TGTGCCAGCAGTGACCCTCGACATCCTAGCCTCTACGAGCAGTACTTC. This translates into CASSDPRHPSLYEQYF. This chain connects TRBV6-1 to TRBJ2-7; a possible D gene is TRBD2 (5 bases). Trimming took off 3 bases at V and 3 bases at J, with 18 bases between the two ends. The V gene's germline CDR1 is MNHNS and CDR2 SASEGT. The CDR3 has 16 amino acids.

This clone was seen only once. This chain links TRBV5-8 with TRBJ1-2; D might be TRBD1 (5 bases). In germline, CDR1 is SGHTS, CDR2 YDEGEE. The CDR3 totals 17 residues. V lost 0 bases and J 1 base, leaving 16 bases between the germline ends. The CDR3 bases are TGTGCCAGCAGCTTGGGCCCCGGGGCAGCTTTTAACTATGGCTACACCTTC. It translates to CASSLGPGAAFNYGYTF. Full variable domain (missing parts from reference TRBV5-8 and TRBJ1-2): EAGVTQSPTHLIKTRGQQATLRCSPISGHTSVYWYQQALGLGLQFLLWYDEGEERNRGNFPPRFSGRQFPNYSSELNVNALELEDSALYLCASSLGPGAAFNYGYTFGSGTRLTVV.

This chain links TRBV4-2 with TRBJ2-1, with 11 nucleotides matching TRBD2. CDR3 size: 16 residues. The germline gives CDR1 LGHNA, CDR2 YNFKEQ. The trim removed 0 bases at V and 9 bases at J, leaving 7 bases unmatched. The DNA of the CDR3 is TGTGCCAGCAGCCAAGAAGAGGGGACTAGCGGTTTTGAGCAGTTCTTC. As protein: CASSQEEGTSGFEQFF.

This chain links TRBV7-6 with TRBJ1-6; TRBD1 might be the D (5 bases). The CDR3 covers 15 residues. Per germline, CDR1 SGHVS and CDR2 FNYEAQ. V was shortened by 0 bases and J by 7 bases, with 10 bases between the two germline ends. CDR3 amino acids: CASSLAEGPNSPLHF. Here the CDR3 DNA reads TGTGCCAGCAGCTTAGCGGAGGGACCAAATTCACCCCTCCACTTT.

The V and J genes are TRBV30 and TRBJ2-1; D ambiguous. V lost 2 bases, J lost 3 bases, and 5 bases lay in between. Germline loops: CDR1 GTSNPN, CDR2 SVGIG (reference sequence). This CDR3 region has 12 residues. The CDR3 region is CAWSTYYNEQFF. The CDR3 bases are TGTGCCTGGAGTACATACTACAATGAGCAGTTCTTC.

This chain uses TRBV15 with TRBJ1-6, with D unclear. V lost 9 bases and J lost 8, with 23 bases in between. Germline values: CDR1 LNHNV, CDR2 YYDKDF (reference sequence). The CDR3 length is 16 residues. The DNA of the CDR3 is TGTGCCACACGAAGTGATTGGACGGACTCGGATTCACCCCTCCACTTT. Protein product: CATRSDWTDSDSPLHF.

The V call is TRBV19, the J call TRBJ2-1, with 7 bases that match TRBD2. The junction had 5 bases not matched to a gene; V was cut back by 4 bases and J by 5 bases. Germline V gene sequence: CDR1 LNHDA, CDR2 SQIVND (reference sequence). This CDR3 spans 14 amino acids. In nucleotides, the CDR3 is TGTGCCAGTAGTAAGGCGGGGGTCCACAATGAGCAGTTCTTC. This translates into CASSKAGVHNEQFF. Using reference TRBV19 and TRBJ2-1 for the parts outside the CDR3, the full variable domain is DGGITQSPKYLFRKEGQNVTLSCEQNLNHDAMYWYRQDPGQGLRLIYYSQIVNDFQKGDIAEGYSVSREKKESFPLTVTSAQKNPTAFYLCASSKAGVHNEQFFGPGTRLTVL.

The chain employs TRBV7-2 and TRBJ2-1; 9 bases agree with TRBD1. This CDR3 spans 17 amino acids. Germline loops: CDR1 SGHTA, CDR2 FQGNSA. After removal of 7 bases from V and 5 bases from J, the junction contained 15 bases not matched to a gene. CDR3 DNA: TGTGCCAGCACCCAACTGACTGGACAGGGGACCGACAATGAGCAGTTCTTC. It is translated as CASTQLTGQGTDNEQFF. Filled out from reference TRBV7-2 and TRBJ2-1, the complete variable domain reads GAGVSQSPSNKVTEKGKDVELRCDPISGHTALYWYRQSLGQGLEFLIYFQGNSAPDKSGLPSDRFSAERTGGSVSTLTIQRTQQEDSAVYLCASTQLTGQGTDNEQFFGPGTRLTVL.

The chain joins TRBV11-2 to TRBJ1-6; D call uncertain. Trimming left V 5 bases short and J 7 bases short, with 12 bases between. Germline CDR1 and CDR2: SGHAT and FQNNGV. The CDR3 contains 14 residues. CDR3 sequence reads: CASSPEPRNSPLHF. As DNA, the CDR3 is TGTGCCAGCAGCCCCGAACCCCGGAATTCACCCCTCCACTTT.

This chain connects TRBV11-3 to TRBJ2-3; TRBD2 matches 9 bases. With V trimmed by 4 bases and J by 4 bases, 12 bases remained unmatched. The CDR3 consists of 17 residues. Germline loops: CDR1 SGHNT, CDR2 YENEEA. In DNA, the CDR3 is TGTGCCAGCAGCTCGACTCGGGGCGGGGGGGCCGCAGATACGCAGTATTTT. It encodes CASSSTRGGGAADTQYF.

The chain joins TRBV19 to TRBJ1-1; possibly TRBD1 for D (6 bases). CDR3 length: 14 residues. The germline V and J ends were trimmed by 3 bases and 0 bases, with 8 bases remaining between them. Germline V gene lookup returns CDR1 LNHDA and CDR2 SQIVND (reference sequence). The CDR3 DNA is TGTGCCAGTAGTATCACAGGGCTGAACACTGAAGCTTTCTTT. The encoded protein is CASSITGLNTEAFF. The full variable domain, rest sourced from reference TRBV19 and TRBJ1-1, is DGGITQSPKYLFRKEGQNVTLSCEQNLNHDAMYWYRQDPGQGLRLIYYSQIVNDFQKGDIAEGYSVSREKKESFPLTVTSAQKNPTAFYLCASSITGLNTEAFFGQGTRLTVV.

The chain combines TRBV4-3 with TRBJ2-7; maybe TRBD2 (5 bases). CDR3 size: 13 residues. Germline V gene lookup returns CDR1 LGHNA and CDR2 YSLEER. The germline V and J ends were trimmed by 3 bases and 7 bases, with 13 bases remaining between them. CDR3 nucleotides: TGCGCCAGCAGCCAGTACGGGGAACTGGAGCAGTACTTC. It codes for CASSQYGELEQYF.

The chain has TRBV6-1 and TRBJ2-7; 8 bases align to TRBD2. The V and J ends lost 4 bases and 6 bases, in that order; junction bases with no gene match: 5. The CDR3 covers 13 residues. In germline, CDR1 is MNHNS, CDR2 SASEGT. DNA of the CDR3: TGTGCCAGCAGTGTAGGCGCGGGGGGCGAGCAGTACTTC. It encodes CASSVGAGGEQYF.

The V and J genes are TRBV7-9 and TRBJ2-6; 11 nucleotides line up with TRBD1. The V gene end was trimmed by 3 bases and the J gene end by 3 bases; junction bases not matched to a gene: 4. Germline CDR1 reads SEHNR; CDR2 reads FQNEAQ (reference sequence). This CDR3 has 17 amino acids. The CDR3 nucleotides are TGTGCCAGCAGCTTTGGGACAGGGGGTGATGGGGCCAACGTCCTGACTTTC. Residues: CASSFGTGGDGANVLTF.

This clone was seen once. CDR3 amino acids: CAWSVPDRVVTDTQYF. CDR3 DNA: TGTGCCTGGAGTGTCCCCGACAGGGTTGTTACAGATACGCAGTATTTT. The J gene is TRBJ2-3, the V gene TRBV30, with 7 bases aligning to TRBD1. CDR1 is GTSNPN and CDR2 is SVGIG in the germline V gene (reference sequence). This CDR3 has 16 residues. The trim removed 0 bases at V and 3 bases at J, leaving 9 bases unmatched.

The J gene is TRBJ1-5, the V gene TRBV21-1. TRBV21-1 is described as a pseudogene. This CDR3 comprises 14 residues. The CDR3, as DNA: TGTGCCAGCAGCAAACGGGGTAGTGTGGAGCCCCAGCATTTT. Amino acid sequence: CASSKRGSVEPQHF.